A single sample is the source of the 22 T cell receptor beta chains below, sequenced in a study of blood T cell repertoires in COVID-19. This table comes from immunoSEQ multiplex PCR, and its TCRdb copy is limited to in-frame clones, with some not included. The profile shows 300,000 to 400,000 clones, around nine tenths of them singletons. Input material: PBMCs or T cells enriched from blood (not recorded which). These receptors came from a woman under 40 who had been exposed to COVID-19.

The chain joins TRBV4-2 to TRBJ2-3, with 11 bases fitting TRBD2. CDR3 length equals 18 residues. The V gene end was trimmed by 4 bases and the J gene end by 0 bases; junction bases not matched to a gene: 9. Per the germline V gene, CDR1 is LGHNA and CDR2 is YNFKEQ. CDR3 nucleotide sequence: TGTGCCAGCAGCCTCCCTTCCGGGACTAGCGGAAGCACAGATACGCAGTATTTT. It encodes CASSLPSGTSGSTDTQYF.

DNA for the CDR3: TGTGCCAGCAGCCTAAGCGGGGGCAGCACAGATACGCAGTATTTT. This encodes CASSLSGGSTDTQYF. The chain recombines TRBV9 with TRBJ2-3, with 8 positions matching TRBD2. Per germline, CDR1 SGDLS and CDR2 YYNGEE. V was clipped by 4 bases and J by 0 bases; unmatched bases: 4. This CDR3 has 15 residues. Supplemented by reference TRBV9 and TRBJ2-3, the full variable domain reads DSGVTQTPKHLITATGQRVTLRCSPRSGDLSVYWYQQSLDQGLQFLIQYYNGEERAKGNILERFSAQQFPDLHSELNLSSLELGDSALYFCASSLSGGSTDTQYFGPGTRLTVL.

The CDR3: CASSSLGTVYSYEQYF. The CDR3 DNA is TGCGCCAGCAGCTCTTTGGGGACTGTTTACTCCTACGAGCAGTACTTC. V usage is TRBV5-1 and J usage is TRBJ2-7; a weak D match, TRBD2 (6 bases). Germline CDR1 reads SGHRS; CDR2 reads YFSETQ. The V end was cut by 3 bases, the J end by 0 bases, with 16 bases between. The CDR3 covers 16 residues.

This clone showed up just once. The chain carries TRBV12-5 and TRBJ2-3; 10 bases align to TRBD1. CDR1 and CDR2 from the germline V gene are LGHNT and FRNRAP. The CDR3 is 15 amino acids. V lost 6 bases, J lost 0 bases, and 3 bases stayed unmatched. This chain's CDR3 is CASGQGQGSTDTQYF. The CDR3 DNA reads as TGTGCTAGTGGCCAGGGACAGGGGAGCACAGATACGCAGTATTTT. The full variable domain, with the rest looked up from reference TRBV12-5 and TRBJ2-3, is DARVTQTPRHKVTEMGQEVTMRCQPILGHNTVFWYRQTMMQGLELLAYFRNRAPLDDSGMPKDRFSAEMPDATLATLKIQPSEPRDSAVYFCASGQGQGSTDTQYFGPGTRLTVL.

In nucleotides, the CDR3 is TGTGCCAGCAGTGAAGGACAAAGTCCTAATTCACCCCTCCACTTT. Translation gives CASSEGQSPNSPLHF. This chain uses TRBV2 with TRBJ1-6; no firm D call. CDR3 length: 15 amino acids. The V gene's germline CDR1 is SNHLY and CDR2 FYNNEI. Trimming stripped 1 base from V and 6 bases from J, with 10 bases between. The variable domain in full, with the rest retrieved from reference TRBV2 and TRBJ1-6, is EPEVTQTPSHQVTQMGQEVILRCVPISNHLYFYWYRQILGQKVEFLVSFYNNEISEKSEIFDDQFSVERPDGSNFTLKIRSTKLEDSAMYFCASSEGQSPNSPLHFGNGTRLTVT.

This chain joins TRBV10-3 and TRBJ2-4, with 8 bases fitting TRBD2. Germline loops: CDR1 ENHRY, CDR2 SYGVKD. CDR3 length: 16 amino acids. The J segment lost 1 base and the V segment lost 0 bases, leaving 2 bases of the junction unmatched. For the CDR3, the DNA is TGTGCCATCAGTGAGTCGGCTAGCGGGGCCAAAAACATTCAGTACTTC. Its protein product is CAISESASGAKNIQYF.

The chain has TRBV19 and TRBJ2-5, with 8 nucleotides matching TRBD2. This CDR3 contains 16 residues. Looked up from germline, CDR1 is LNHDA and CDR2 is SQIVND (reference sequence). V shed 4 bases, J shed 4 bases, and the junction held 11 bases outside the gene matches. The CDR3 nucleotides are TGTGCCAGTAGTACATATAGCGGGGCCTCTCGAGAGACCCAGTACTTC. Translation: CASSTYSGASRETQYF.

The chain links TRBV18 to TRBJ1-2; tentative D call: TRBD1 (6 bases). V lost 1 base to trimming and J lost 7 bases, with 16 bases between them. The CDR3 consists of 15 residues. The V gene's germline CDR1 is KGHSH and CDR2 LQKENI. CDR3 protein: CASSPREGGLVGYTF. For the CDR3, the DNA is TGTGCCAGCTCACCACGAGAGGGGGGGCTGGTTGGCTACACCTTC.

The chain employs TRBV5-5 and TRBJ1-2; TRBD1 matches at 7 bases. The germline gives CDR1 SGHKS, CDR2 YYEKEE (reference sequence). The V and J ends lost 5 bases and 4 bases, in that order; junction bases with no gene match: 5. The CDR3 runs 13 residues. The DNA for the CDR3 is TGTGCCAGCAGTCCGACAGGGCTCTATGGCTACACCTTC. This gives the protein CASSPTGLYGYTF.

The V gene is TRBV5-1, the J gene TRBJ1-2, with 11 bases matching TRBD1. Germline CDR1 is SGHRS and CDR2 is YFSETQ. The CDR3 extends over 15 amino acids. V lost 4 bases to trimming and J lost 7 bases; unmatched junction nucleotides: 9. Here the CDR3 reads CASSLDGQGAGGYTF. As DNA, the CDR3 is TGCGCCAGCAGCCTCGATGGACAGGGGGCAGGTGGCTACACCTTC. The complete variable domain, with remaining parts taken from reference TRBV5-1 and TRBJ1-2, reads KAGVTQTPRYLIKTRGQQVTLSCSPISGHRSVSWYQQTPGQGLQFLFEYFSETQRNKGNFPGRFSGRQFSNSRSEMNVSTLELGDSALYLCASSLDGQGAGGYTFGSGTRLTVV.

The rearrangement uses TRBV11-2 and TRBJ2-1, with D tentatively TRBD1 (7 bases). The germline CDR1 and CDR2 sequences are SGHAT and FQNNGV. V gave up 6 bases and J gave up 6 bases, with 18 bases separating them. The CDR3 covers 15 residues. In nucleotides, the CDR3 is TGTGCCAGCAGTCCTACAGGGGAGGAAACCAATGAGCAGTTCTTC. Translating gives CASSPTGEETNEQFF.

The genes are TRBV6-2 or TRBV6-3 and TRBJ1-1; no clear D. Germline CDR1 MNHEY, CDR2 SVGEGT. This CDR3 region has 14 residues. V lost 2 bases and J lost 1, with 8 bases in between. The CDR3 bases are TGTGCCAGCAGTTACCACGTGCGGAACACTGAAGCTTTCTTT. It yields the protein CASSYHVRNTEAFF.

The chain has TRBV5-1 and TRBJ2-7; 9 bases map to TRBD2. Trimming removed 3 bases from V and 6 bases from J; junction bases left unmatched: 7. The CDR3 is 14 residues long. CDR1 and CDR2 (germline): SGHRS, YFSETQ. CDR3 DNA: TGCGCCAGCAGCTCCGATAGGCGGGGGGGCGAGCAGTACTTC. It yields the protein CASSSDRRGGEQYF.

This clone was detected only once. The rearrangement joins TRBV9 to TRBJ2-5; D gene uncertain. The CDR3 length is 15 residues. Germline CDR1 and CDR2: SGDLS and YYNGEE. V gave up 0 bases and J gave up 5 bases, with 14 bases separating them. The CDR3 loop reads CASSVGSRWLETQYF. The CDR3 coding sequence is TGTGCCAGCAGCGTAGGAAGTCGGTGGTTGGAGACCCAGTACTTC.

J is TRBJ2-1 and V is TRBV9; tentatively, D is TRBD1 (6 bases). V lost 3 bases and J lost 3, with 10 bases in between. In germline, CDR1 is SGDLS, CDR2 YYNGEE. The CDR3 extends over 14 amino acids. The CDR3 sequence is CASSGQGHYNEQFF. CDR3 coding DNA: TGTGCCAGCAGCGGTCAGGGACACTACAATGAGCAGTTCTTC.

The rearrangement joins TRBV7-6 to TRBJ2-7, with 11 bases fitting TRBD1. The trim removed 5 bases at V and 0 bases at J, leaving 6 bases unmatched. The CDR3 runs 16 residues. Per germline, CDR1 SGHVS and CDR2 FNYEAQ. The chain's CDR3 is CASSHRDRGSSYEQYF. The CDR3 coding sequence is TGTGCCAGCAGCCACCGGGACAGGGGGAGCTCCTACGAGCAGTACTTC.

This chain connects TRBV9 to TRBJ1-1; D is uncertain. The CDR3 is 14 residues long. V was trimmed by 0 bases and J by 0 bases, leaving 6 bases between them. CDR1 is SGDLS, CDR2 YYNGEE, per germline. The DNA of the CDR3 is TGTGCCAGCAGCGTAGGCCAGATGAACACTGAAGCTTTCTTT. Protein: CASSVGQMNTEAFF. The whole variable domain, remainder taken from reference TRBV9 and TRBJ1-1, is DSGVTQTPKHLITATGQRVTLRCSPRSGDLSVYWYQQSLDQGLQFLIQYYNGEERAKGNILERFSAQQFPDLHSELNLSSLELGDSALYFCASSVGQMNTEAFFGQGTRLTVV.

This chain links TRBV5-3 with TRBJ1-4, with D possibly TRBD1 on 5 matching bases. TRBV5-3 is designated an ORF whose function remains uncertain. Trimming took off 10 bases at V and 2 bases at J, with 12 bases between the two ends. The CDR3 loop spans 13 amino acids. Written as DNA, the CDR3 is TGTGCCGGCCAGGGAAGGACTAATGAAAAACTGTTTTTT. This codes for CAGQGRTNEKLFF.

The chain couples TRBV19 to TRBJ1-1; weak D call: TRBD1 (5 bases). This CDR3 is 14 amino acids long. Germline CDR1 LNHDA, CDR2 SQIVND (reference sequence). V shed 5 bases and J shed 1 base, with 11 bases lying between them. As DNA, the CDR3 is TGTGCCAGTAGTTTGGGGGGGGAGAACACTGAAGCTTTCTTT. Amino acids: CASSLGGENTEAFF.

This rearrangement joins TRBV2 to TRBJ1-1; D gene uncertain. Germline assignment: CDR1 SNHLY and CDR2 FYNNEI. V lost 6 bases and J lost 0, with 8 bases in between. The CDR3 is 13 residues long. CDR3 DNA sequence: TGTGCCAGCAGCCTAGATATGAACACTGAAGCTTTCTTT. Its protein product is CASSLDMNTEAFF.

The V and J genes are TRBV19 and TRBJ1-2; D remains ambiguous. The CDR3 totals 12 residues. V was cut by 6 bases and J by 4 bases, with 9 bases left in between. Looked up from germline, CDR1 is LNHDA and CDR2 is SQIVND (reference sequence). The CDR3 here is CASRQSPYGYTF. The CDR3 DNA reads as TGTGCCAGTAGACAATCCCCCTATGGCTACACCTTC.

V gene TRBV3-1 (or the pseudogene TRBV3-2) combines with J gene TRBJ1-2; D ambiguous. Germline loops: CDR1 LGHDT, CDR2 YNNKEL (reference sequence). This CDR3 region has 15 residues. The germline V and J ends were trimmed by 4 bases and 8 bases, with 20 bases remaining between them. The CDR3 here is CASSPLTPRPEGYTF. The CDR3 DNA is TGTGCCAGCAGCCCTCTCACCCCGAGGCCTGAAGGCTACACCTTC.